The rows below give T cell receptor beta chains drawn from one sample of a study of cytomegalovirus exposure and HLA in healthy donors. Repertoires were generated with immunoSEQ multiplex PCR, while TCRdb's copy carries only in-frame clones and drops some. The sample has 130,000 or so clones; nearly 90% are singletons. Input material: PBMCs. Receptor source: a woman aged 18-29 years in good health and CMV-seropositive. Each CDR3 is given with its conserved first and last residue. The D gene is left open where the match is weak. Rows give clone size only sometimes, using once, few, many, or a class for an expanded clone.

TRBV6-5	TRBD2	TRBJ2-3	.	TGTGCCAGCAGTTTTGGGGGGGGCACAGATACGCAGTATTTT	CASSFGGGTDTQYF
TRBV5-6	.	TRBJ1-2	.	TGTGCCAGCAGTCAGGGGTTGGGGCAGGGCTACACCTTC	CASSQGLGQGYTF
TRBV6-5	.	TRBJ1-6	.	TGTGCCAGCGGGGAGCGCTATAATTCACCCCTCCACTTT	CASGERYNSPLHF
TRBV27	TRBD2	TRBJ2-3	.	TGTGCCAGCAAAGCGGCACTAGCGGGGGGCACAGATACGCAGTATTTT	CASKAALAGGTDTQYF
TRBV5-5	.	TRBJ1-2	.	TGTGCCAGCAGCTCTGGGGTAAGGGGCAATGGCTACACCTTC	CASSSGVRGNGYTF
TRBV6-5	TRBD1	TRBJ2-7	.	TGTGCCAGCAGCCCGGGACAGGGAGGCGAGCAGTACTTC	CASSPGQGGEQYF
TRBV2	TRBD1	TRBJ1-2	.	TGTGCCAGCACCTGGGACAGGGGGAGCGGCTACACCTTC	CASTWDRGSGYTF
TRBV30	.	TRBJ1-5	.	TGTGCCTGGAGTGGGGGGACACGGGATCAGCCCCAGCATTTT	CAWSGGTRDQPQHF
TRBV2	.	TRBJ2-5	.	TGTGCCAGCAGTGAAGCCAACCAAGAGACCCAGTACTTC	CASSEANQETQYF
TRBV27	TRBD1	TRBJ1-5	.	TGTGCCAGCAGTTTATCGGGACAGGCCCTTCTGCCCCAGCATTTT	CASSLSGQALLPQHF
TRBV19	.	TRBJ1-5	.	TGTGCCAGTAGTTTGCAGGGTCGCAATCAGCCCCAGCATTTT	CASSLQGRNQPQHF
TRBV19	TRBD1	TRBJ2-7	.	TGTGCCAGTAGTATCCTCTGGGACAGCTTTTCCTACGAGCAGTACTTC	CASSILWDSFSYEQYF
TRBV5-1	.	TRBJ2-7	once	TGCGCCAGCAGCTTGGGGCTTACTACCTACGAGCAGTACTTC	CASSLGLTTYEQYF
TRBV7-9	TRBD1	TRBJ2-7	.	TGTGCCAGCAGCCCGGGACAGGGGATCTACGAGCAGTACTTC	CASSPGQGIYEQYF
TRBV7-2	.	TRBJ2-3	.	TGTGCCAGCAGCGGAGGACCTAGGGGCACAGATACGCAGTATTTT	CASSGGPRGTDTQYF